This T cell receptor beta chain was sequenced during a study of blood T cells in healthy people across ages. Findings and caveats of the study: Naive CD4+ cells and diversity were both higher in long-lived donors than in aged donors. From one million sequenced T cells, diversity estimates were lower bounds. TCR beta diversity per million T cells fell roughly linearly with age.

Alongside a J-beta primer mix, a sample-barcoded 5' primer served in a second PCR lasting about 7 to 11 cycles. Every sample gave at least 2.5 million paired-end reads containing CDR3. From the 5' RACE reads, TCRdb called clonotypes with MiXCR, one entry per CDR3 protein. The sample records hundreds of thousands of distinct CDR3 sequences, roughly 21% being singletons. Germline CDR1 reads SGHTA; CDR2 reads FQGNSA. The CDR3 totals 15 residues. J gave up 6 bases and V 1 base, and 8 bases lay outside the gene matches. A remark on this clonotype: Antigen specificity is unknown.

The source of this sequence is a man in his 70s in good health. The chain employs TRBV7-2 and TRBJ2-7, with TRBD2 identical over 8 bases. The sample comprised blood. CDR3 residues: CASSLGSSGRLEQYF. The CDR3 bases are TGTGCCAGCAGCTTAGGGTCTAGCGGGCGCCTCGAGCAGTACTTC.